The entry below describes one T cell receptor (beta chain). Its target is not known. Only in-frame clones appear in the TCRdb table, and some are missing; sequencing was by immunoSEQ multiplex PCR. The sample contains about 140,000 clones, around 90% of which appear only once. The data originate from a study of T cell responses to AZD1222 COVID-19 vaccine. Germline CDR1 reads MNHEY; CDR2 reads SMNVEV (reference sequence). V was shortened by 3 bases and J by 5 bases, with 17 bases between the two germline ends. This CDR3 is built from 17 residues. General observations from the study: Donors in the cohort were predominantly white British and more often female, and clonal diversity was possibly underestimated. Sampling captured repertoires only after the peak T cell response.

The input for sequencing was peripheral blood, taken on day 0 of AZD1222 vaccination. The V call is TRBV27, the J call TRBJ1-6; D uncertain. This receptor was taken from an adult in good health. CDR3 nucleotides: TGTGCCAGCAGTTTCTCCCTTCAGATTCTAAATAATTCACCCCTCCACTTT. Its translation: CASSFSLQILNNSPLHF.